The TCR beta chain described here comes from a study of blood T cell repertoires in COVID-19. Turning to the study itself: Acute-phase and convalescent COVID-19 samples originated in the United States, Italy and Spain. Nucleic acid was either cDNA or gDNA, and it came from T cells, B-cell-depleted T cells, or PBMCs.

The CDR3 is 17 residues long. Germline V gives CDR1 GTSNPN, CDR2 SVGIG (reference sequence). V gave up 0 bases and J gave up 0 bases, with 16 bases separating them. Here immunoSEQ multiplex PCR was the method, and the copy in TCRdb shows in-frame clones only, minus some. The sample shows 60,000 to 75,000 clones, roughly 91% of them seen only once. The clonotype originates from a man aged 50 to 59 with active COVID-19. Sequences were obtained from peripheral blood. The rearrangement joins TRBV30 to TRBJ2-3; D gene uncertain. CDR3 DNA sequence: TGTGCCTGGAGTGTAACATTTGGCAGGTCGAGCACAGATACGCAGTATTTT. This encodes CAWSVTFGRSSTDTQYF. Using reference TRBV30 and TRBJ2-3 for the parts outside the CDR3, the full variable domain is SQTIHQWPATLVQPVGSPLSLECTVEGTSNPNLYWYRQAAGRGLQLLFYSVGIGQISSEVPQNLSASRPQDRQFILSSKKLLLSDSGFYLCAWSVTFGRSSTDTQYFGPGTRLTVL.